This paragraph covers one T cell receptor beta chain sequence. The antigen is undetermined. This sample was included in a study of T cells after yellow fever vaccination. Conversion of TCR transcripts into cDNA relied on 5'RACE template switching, which added a universal primer site and UMIs. TCRdb reprocessed the 5' RACE reads via MiXCR and lists one record per CDR3 protein. This sample yields some 200,000 distinct CDR3 sequences, of which about 3% are seen a single time; approximately 3% belongs to the top ten. This CDR3 is built from 15 residues. Between the trimmed V and J ends, which lost 4 bases and 1 base, there was a span of 13 bases. The germline V gene has CDR1 MGHRA and CDR2 YSYEKL. Study-wide findings and caveats: Peaking faster, on day 5 versus 15, the secondary response was nonetheless weaker. Once the booster was given, most primary-vaccination clones reappeared, at just over 95% for CD4 and approximately 88% for CD8.

The sample here was CD4+ T cells sorted from PBMCs, taken 10 days after the yellow fever booster vaccination. This TCR was recovered from a man between 18 and 35 years old who received the YFV17D yellow fever vaccine. V and J are TRBV4-1 and TRBJ1-1; D not resolved. This CDR3 is CASSPTPRGNTEAFF. The CDR3 region has the DNA TGCGCCAGCAGCCCCACACCGCGCGGGAACACTGAAGCTTTCTTT.